The clone carrying this TCR beta chain was counted a single time. All enrollees were roughly 18 to 100 years old and from about 24 US areas. Trimming removed 9 bases at V and 4 bases at J, with 11 bases between. Germline V gives CDR1 KGHDR, CDR2 SFDVKD. The CDR3 is 13 amino acids. This entry comes from a study of blood T cell repertoires in COVID-19. About the research overall: Samples came from the United States, Italy and Spain, spanning acute and convalescent COVID-19.

Using immunoSEQ multiplex PCR, the repertoire was profiled, and TCRdb retains in-frame clones only, with some absent. Of over 250,000 clones listed, about 90% are singletons. The sample was PBMCs or T cells enriched from blood (not recorded which). The rearrangement links TRBV24-1 to TRBJ2-2; D might be TRBD2 (6 bases). The clonotype comes from a woman aged 55-69 years who had recovered from COVID-19. Written as DNA, the CDR3 is TGTGCCACCCGGAGGGCTGGCACCGGGGAGCTGTTTTTT. Translation: CATRRAGTGELFF.